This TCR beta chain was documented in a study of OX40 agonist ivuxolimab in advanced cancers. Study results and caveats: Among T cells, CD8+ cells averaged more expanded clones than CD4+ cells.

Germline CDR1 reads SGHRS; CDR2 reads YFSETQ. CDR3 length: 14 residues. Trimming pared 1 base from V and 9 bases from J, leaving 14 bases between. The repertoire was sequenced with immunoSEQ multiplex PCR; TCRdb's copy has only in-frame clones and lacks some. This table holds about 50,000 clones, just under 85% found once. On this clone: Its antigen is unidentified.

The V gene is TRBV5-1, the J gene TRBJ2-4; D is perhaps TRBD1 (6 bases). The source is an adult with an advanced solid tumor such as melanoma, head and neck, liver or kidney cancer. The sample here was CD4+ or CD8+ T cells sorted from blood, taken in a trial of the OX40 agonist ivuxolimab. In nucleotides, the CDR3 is TGCGCCAGCAGCTTGCCTGGTCCACAGGGCATTCAGTACTTC. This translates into CASSLPGPQGIQYF.